This note documents a single T cell receptor (beta chain) sequence. Its antigen remains unidentified. The input lacks base qualities; no much larger clone sits a single base away. The data were taken from a study of shared clonotypes between healthy human individuals (dated by TCRdb to 2019 to 2021). Broadly, across the study: A couple of women and three men aged 18 to 49 years were included in the cohort. For each donor, three plates each were used for CD4 naive and CD4 memory, two plates were used for CD8 naive, and one plate was used for CD8 memory. To estimate repertoire size and how much clonotype sharing occurs between individuals, the study deeply sequenced the blood TCR repertoires of about five healthy adults. Libraries were prepared and TCR repertoires were sequenced by different laboratories using diverse techniques, in order to increase sequencing depth and limit assay-specific biases. Each donor's leukapheresis produced roughly between roughly 0.85 and 9 billion PBMCs.

V and J are trimmed by 2 bases and 4 bases, and the gene matches miss 3 bases of the junction. CDR3 length: 15 amino acids, cysteine to phenylalanine. The sequence is cut down to CDR3 DNA, 45 bases in frame from base 1. Sequences MNHEY (CDR1) and SMNVEV (CDR2) are obtained from the germline V gene (reference sequence). CD8 naive samples were obtained by positive selection for CCR7 among CD45RO-negative cells, yielding a CD45RA+CCR7+ population from which TemRA cells were excluded. The donors were healthy, HIV-negative adults who had no recently reported acute infections or vaccinations. All donors were Caucasian adults living in Nashville, Tennessee, USA. Blood was obtained by leukapheresis, after which PBMCs were separated by Ficoll-Histopaque density gradient centrifugation and cryopreserved in liquid nitrogen vapor phase. Analytical flow cytometry was used to check the purity and quantity of every magnetically sorted T cell population. Genomic DNA was isolated from every sorted fraction and measured by UV absorbance on a Nanodrop 2000c.

Results the study describes overall, beyond this receptor: Pairwise subsampling indicated that sequencing depth was expected to affect the degree of clonotype sharing among donors. Sampling was limited to blood, and TCR repertoires in tissue likely differ from TCR repertoires in blood. Higher generation probabilities were observed for clonotypes shared by all four sorted-subset donors than for non-shared clonotypes. Because the study included only a small number of donors, the genetic and exposure-history diversity represented was limited. Rarefaction of sorted-subset datasets indicated incomplete sequencing despite the large sequencing depth. When a few donors were compared, the shared fraction of clonotypes was 5% to 6.5% for naive CD4, roughly 3.4% for naive CD8, 2% to 2.5% for memory CD4, and around 0.37% for memory CD8. Naive subsets generally had larger estimated clonotype richness than memory subsets did.

TCR CDR3 regions were amplified from genomic DNA by multiplex PCR using the deep immunoSEQ assay. For each cell subset, the extracted genomic DNA was distributed evenly across all wells of several immunoSEQ 96-well plates, and each plate served as one replicate. For sorted subsets, each replicate PCR was loaded with approximately 190 ng genomic DNA, equivalent to 25,000 to 35,000 T cell genomes. Purified libraries were quantified with a Qubit 3.0 fluorometer, sized on a Bioanalyzer 2100, and re-quantified with the KAPA Library Quantification kit. Every immunoSEQ 96-well plate was sequenced on a dedicated single-read 150-cycle Illumina NextSeq 550 flow cell. The authors' pipeline ran thus. Because the immunoSEQ output included only junctional sequences and no quality scores, the filtering could not be the same as the filtering used for full-length reads. Sequences were annotated with PyIR, a Python wrapper for IgBLAST v1.9, using IMGT germline references to assign V/J genes and CDR3. Reads were removed for weak V/J assignments (E-value above 1e-6), missing CDR3, stop codons, out-of-frame junctions, or ambiguous translated residues. V3J clonotypes were defined as sequences sharing the same inferred V gene, J gene, and CDR3 amino acid sequence. Percentage overlap between repertoires was computed as shared unique clonotypes divided by the size of the smaller repertoire. RTK rarefaction, the Chao1 estimator, and Recon v2.1 estimates of unobserved clonotypes were used to assess repertoire richness. Generation probabilities were computed with OLGA for all TCRbeta clonotypes obtained by the gDNA method from a handful of donors. Drawn from immuneACCESS, this table holds only the in-frame rearrangements with V and J called that TCRdb kept. Clones are partly lost; checked studies trace under half to an unresolved V gene and leave the rest unexplained. V and J calls and clone size are copied from that table; D and trimming were computed from the DNA. In this sample the table shows roughly 890,000 clones, approximately 92% of which occur a single time. Around 24% of the sample comes from the top ten.

The TCR comes from a man in his thirties or forties in good health. Sequenced: naive CD8+ T cells sorted from blood. This specimen's cell subset or site label, per the study, means: CD45RA+CCR7+. The chain was built from TRBV27 and TRBJ1-5, with 9 bases aligning to TRBD1. The CDR3 is CASSLGQGTNQPQHF. At the DNA level, the sequence is TGTGCCAGCAGTTTAGGACAGGGGACGAATCAGCCCCAGCATTTT.